This T cell receptor (beta chain) originates from a study of T cell responses to AZD1222 COVID-19 vaccine. Whole-study findings and limits: Donors were largely white British and mainly female; clonal diversity was possibly underestimated. With dominance at 160-218 and 743-854, vaccine-associated CD4 TCRs spanned spike. The reported proportion of spike-specific TCRs targeting unmutated variant regions was nearly half.

V lost 4 bases, J lost 4 bases, and 8 bases lay in between. In germline, CDR1 is GTSNPN, CDR2 SVGIG (reference sequence). The CDR3 is 12 amino acids. Sequenced by immunoSEQ multiplex PCR; TCRdb stores in-frame clones only, minus some. Of about 180,000 clones listed, 85% to 90% are singletons. Of note for this clone: Its antigen is not known.

This material consisted of peripheral blood, taken on day 0 of AZD1222 vaccination. This receptor was taken from an adult in good health. The chain employs TRBV30 and TRBJ1-3, with D possibly matching TRBD1 (5 bases). CDR3 bases: TGTGCCTGGATGAGGGGAGGAAACACCATATATTTT. Translation gives CAWMRGGNTIYF.